Listed here are 30 T cell receptor beta chains from one sample, sequenced in a study of CD8 T cells in ankylosing spondylitis. TCRdb itself ran the 5' RACE reads through MiXCR, one entry per CDR3 protein. The table includes 100,000 to 150,000 distinct CDR3 sequences, approximately 10% detected once. The sequenced material came from blood, either unsorted or a sorted T cell fraction (not recorded which). These receptors came from a male donor with ankylosing spondylitis or in good health (not recorded which).

This clonotype showed up many times. This sequence joins TRBV11-1 and TRBJ2-1, with TRBD2 matching 7 bases. Germline loops: CDR1 SGHAT, CDR2 FQDESV (reference sequence). The CDR3 is 14 amino acids. J was trimmed by 4 bases and V by 5 bases; bases with no gene match: 5. This CDR3 reads CASSITSVYNEQFF. The CDR3 DNA reads as TGTGCCAGCAGCATCACTAGCGTGTACAATGAGCAGTTCTTC.

This clonotype turned up a few times. The chain couples TRBV7-2 to TRBJ2-5, with D possibly being TRBD1 (5 bases). Trimming pared 5 bases from V and 2 bases from J, leaving 15 bases between. CDR1 SGHTA and CDR2 FQGNSA come from the germline V gene. The CDR3 runs 15 residues. The CDR3 DNA is TGTGCCAGCAGCCCCGCTGGGGCCCTACAAGAGACCCAGTACTTC. It translates to CASSPAGALQETQYF.

This clonotype turned up a few times. This chain joins TRBV20-1 and TRBJ1-5, with unresolved D. CDR1 is DFQATT and CDR2 is SNEGSKA in the germline V gene (reference sequence). This CDR3 region has 14 residues. V was clipped by 1 base and J by 4 bases, with 11 bases between them. CDR3 bases: TGCAGTGCTAGAGGGTTGGGCTGGAATCAGCCCCAGCATTTT. As protein: CSARGLGWNQPQHF.

This clonotype was detected ten times or more. The chain links TRBV12-3 or TRBV12-4 to TRBJ2-3; 7 positions match TRBD1. The CDR3 has 15 amino acids. V shed 6 bases and J 5 bases; nucleotides not matched to a gene: 11. The CDR3 loop is CASRRPGGIKDTQYF. CDR3 sequence (DNA): TGTGCCAGCAGGAGACCAGGGGGTATTAAAGATACGCAGTATTTT.

This clonotype was found many times. The chain couples TRBV5-1 to TRBJ2-1, with D tentatively TRBD1 or TRBD2 (6 bases each). V shed 3 bases and J shed 4 bases, with 17 bases lying between them. CDR3 length: 16 amino acids. CDR1 and CDR2 from the germline V gene are SGHRS and YFSETQ. CDR3 protein: CASSSQFAGQYNEQFF. Here the CDR3 DNA reads TGCGCCAGCAGCTCCCAATTCGCGGGACAATACAATGAGCAGTTCTTC.

This clonotype was picked up many times. DNA of the CDR3: TGCAGTGCTAGAGTCCGGACAGATACGCAGTATTTT. This codes for CSARVRTDTQYF. This chain links TRBV20-1 with TRBJ2-3; unclear D gene. Germline CDR1 and CDR2: DFQATT and SNEGSKA (reference sequence). Trimming removed 1 base from V and 3 bases from J, with 5 bases in between. The CDR3 length is 12 residues.

This clonotype came up a few times. The chain employs TRBV7-6 and TRBJ1-1, with D tentatively TRBD1 (6 bases). Germline values: CDR1 SGHVS, CDR2 FNYEAQ. Trimming pared 5 bases from V and 3 bases from J, leaving 10 bases between. The length of the CDR3 is 13 residues. CDR3 in amino acids: CASSNQGYTEAFF. Here the CDR3 DNA reads TGTGCCAGCAGCAACCAGGGGTACACTGAAGCTTTCTTT.

In this sample, this clonotype turned up many times. V and J are TRBV11-3 and TRBJ2-5; D unresolved. V lost 4 bases and J lost 2, with 8 bases in between. The CDR3 has 13 amino acids. Germline-derived CDR1 and CDR2 are SGHNT and YENEEA. The CDR3 protein is CASSSGAQETQYF. CDR3 bases: TGTGCCAGCAGCTCAGGAGCTCAAGAGACCCAGTACTTC.

Here the CDR3 reads CSARGMESKGLAGGSSYNEQFF. The DNA for the CDR3 is TGCAGTGCTAGAGGGATGGAGAGCAAGGGACTAGCGGGAGGGAGCTCCTACAATGAGCAGTTCTTC. The chain recombines TRBV20-1 with TRBJ2-1; 16 bases map to TRBD2. The V and J ends lost 1 base and 0 bases, in that order; junction bases with no gene match: 15. The CDR3 extends over 22 amino acids. Germline V lookup: CDR1 DFQATT, CDR2 SNEGSKA (reference sequence).

This clonotype was seen at least ten times. The chain carries TRBV7-2 and TRBJ1-1, with a tentative D call TRBD1 (5 bases). The CDR3 runs to 13 residues. V was pared by 5 bases and J by 7 bases, with 14 bases between. CDR1 SGHTA and CDR2 FQGNSA come from the germline V gene. This CDR3 is CASSQLTANEAFF. CDR3 nucleotides: TGTGCCAGCAGCCAATTGACAGCAAATGAAGCTTTCTTT.

This clonotype turned up a few times. The rearrangement joins TRBV4-2 to TRBJ1-4; TRBD1 might be the D (5 bases). Germline V CDR1 and CDR2: LGHNA, YNFKEQ. V gave up 2 bases and J gave up 7 bases, with 17 bases separating them. CDR3 length equals 16 residues. The CDR3 is CASSQLWVQGSEKLFF. The CDR3 DNA reads TGTGCCAGCAGCCAACTATGGGTCCAGGGCAGTGAAAAACTGTTTTTT.

In this sample, this clonotype turned up many times. This rearrangement joins TRBV24-1 to TRBJ2-3; 9 bases are a match to TRBD2. V was pared by 7 bases and J by 4 bases, with 5 bases of the junction left unmatched. Germline V gene data show CDR1 as KGHDR and CDR2 as SFDVKD. The CDR3 sequence is 14 residues long. In DNA, the CDR3 is TGTGCCACCAGGGGTAGCGGGAGAGCAGATACGCAGTATTTT. Protein product: CATRGSGRADTQYF.

The V gene is TRBV19, the J gene TRBJ1-2, with 7 nucleotides matching TRBD1. The ends lost 5 bases at V and 0 bases at J; junction bases unmatched: 3. The germline V gene encodes CDR1 LNHDA and CDR2 SQIVND (reference sequence). The CDR3 spans 14 residues. CDR3 in DNA: TGTGCCAGTAGTCCGCAGGGGGCTAACTATGGCTACACCTTC. Its translation: CASSPQGANYGYTF.

The table lists this clonotype with a few counts. The rearrangement joins TRBV7-9 to TRBJ1-6, with D possibly TRBD1 on 5 matching bases. The V gene's germline CDR1 is SEHNR and CDR2 FQNEAQ (reference sequence). V lost 4 bases, J lost 0 bases, and 7 bases lay in between. The CDR3 covers 15 residues. This CDR3 is CASSWGSSYNSPLHF. CDR3 DNA: TGTGCCAGCAGCTGGGGCAGCTCCTATAATTCACCCCTCCACTTT.

The sample holds many counts of this clonotype. V usage is TRBV3-1 and J usage is TRBJ2-2, with 7 bases lining up with TRBD2. V lost 3 bases and J lost 6; bases outside the gene matches: 25. This CDR3 has 21 residues. Germline CDR1 reads LGHDT; CDR2 reads YNNKEL (reference sequence). CDR3 sequence reads: CASSHPLCGSLKGIKAGELFF. The CDR3 DNA reads as TGTGCCAGCAGCCACCCACTGTGCGGGAGTTTAAAAGGTATCAAAGCCGGGGAGCTGTTTTTT.

This clonotype was seen ten or more times. The genes are TRBV20-1 and TRBJ1-1; a possible D gene is TRBD1 (5 bases). Deletions cut 1 base from V and 2 bases from J, with 14 bases between. Per the germline V gene, CDR1 is DFQATT and CDR2 is SNEGSKA (reference sequence). The CDR3 has 15 amino acids. DNA of the CDR3: TGCAGTGCTAGAGTTGGTGGGGCTATCAACACTGAAGCTTTCTTT. Encoded protein: CSARVGGAINTEAFF.

This clonotype has a count of ten or more. The chain recombines TRBV20-1 with TRBJ2-1; TRBD1 aligns across 7 bases. Germline V lookup: CDR1 DFQATT, CDR2 SNEGSKA (reference sequence). This CDR3 comprises 16 residues. After removal of 6 bases from V and 7 bases from J, the junction contained 18 bases not matched to a gene. Here the CDR3 DNA reads TGCAGTGCGGACACAGGGGTTTGGGTACAAAATAATGAGCAGTTCTTC. It encodes CSADTGVWVQNNEQFF.

This clonotype has more than one count but fewer than ten. The chain joins TRBV19 to TRBJ2-1; 8 nucleotides match TRBD1. CDR1 is LNHDA and CDR2 is SQIVND in the germline V gene (reference sequence). The CDR3 has 14 residues. J gave up 7 bases and V 5 bases, and 7 bases lay outside the gene matches. The CDR3 region is CASSGTGLPNEQFF. The CDR3 DNA reads TGTGCCAGTAGTGGGACAGGTCTACCTAATGAGCAGTTCTTC.

The V call is TRBV7-2, the J call TRBJ2-1, with a tentative D call TRBD2 (5 bases). There are 13 residues in the CDR3. Germline assignment: CDR1 SGHTA and CDR2 FQGNSA. V dropped 5 bases and J dropped 7 bases, with 12 bases sitting between them. In DNA, the CDR3 is TGTGCCAGCAGCATCGGACTGAGGAATGAGCAGTTCTTC. Its translation: CASSIGLRNEQFF.

This clonotype has a count of ten or more. This chain joins TRBV12-3 or TRBV12-4 and TRBJ2-5, with TRBD1 as a possible D gene (5 bases). Trimming cost V 6 bases and J 2 bases, with 10 bases left between them. There are 13 residues in the CDR3. The CDR3 loop reads CASRGHWQETQYF. The CDR3 DNA is TGTGCCAGCAGAGGACATTGGCAAGAGACCCAGTACTTC.

Concerning this clonotype itself: With a much larger clone just one base away, this may be a read error. The chain has TRBV20-1 and TRBJ2-7; possibly TRBD1 for D (6 bases). The length of the CDR3 is 15 residues. CDR1 is DFQATT, CDR2 SNEGSKA, per germline (reference sequence). The CDR3 DNA is TGCAGTGCAAATACAGGGCTACCCAGCTCCTCCGAGCAGTACTTC. It encodes CSANTGLPSSSEQYF.

This clonotype was detected ten times or more. The chain couples TRBV4-2 to TRBJ2-1; 10 nucleotides align to TRBD2. The CDR3 extends over 16 amino acids. In germline, CDR1 is LGHNA, CDR2 YNFKEQ. V shed 4 bases, J shed 9 bases, and the junction held 12 bases outside the gene matches. CDR3 protein: CASSLSLAGVSAEQFF. In DNA, the CDR3 is TGTGCCAGCAGCCTAAGCCTAGCGGGAGTTTCAGCTGAGCAGTTCTTC.

Worth noting for this clonotype: One junction end does not reproduce the germline sequence, and a read error may be involved. The genes are TRBV5-1 and TRBJ1-5; D not certain. CDR1 SGHRS and CDR2 YFSETQ come from the germline V gene. CDR3 length equals 13 residues. This CDR3 is CASSFGSDQPQHF. CDR3 bases: TGCGCCAGCAGCTTCGGTAGCGATCAGCCCCAGCATTTT.

The sample holds many counts of this clonotype. The CDR3, as DNA: TGCGCCAGCCGCATCTATTTGGACGGATCCTACGAGCAGTACTTC. Protein product: CASRIYLDGSYEQYF. The chain couples TRBV5-1 to TRBJ2-7; D gene ambiguous. The CDR3 spans 15 residues. Germline lookup yields CDR1 SGHRS and CDR2 YFSETQ. V lost 7 bases, J lost 1 base, and 18 bases lay in between.

The chain has TRBV12-5 and TRBJ1-1; D unclear. With 0 bases removed from V and 1 base from J, the gap between germline ends came to 12 bases. The V gene's germline CDR1 is LGHNT and CDR2 FRNRAP. This CDR3 is 16 amino acids long. The CDR3 nucleotides read TGTGCTAGTGGTTTGGTGGTAGGGCCGCAGAACACTGAAGCTTTCTTT. Protein sequence: CASGLVVGPQNTEAFF.

The table lists this clonotype with many counts. J is TRBJ2-1 and V is TRBV20-1; D is unclear. V lost 6 bases, J lost 10 bases, and 10 bases lay in between. Germline loops: CDR1 DFQATT, CDR2 SNEGSKA (reference sequence). The CDR3 is made up of 10 amino acids. CDR3 residues: CSAPSREQFF. DNA of the CDR3: TGCAGTGCCCCCTCTAGAGAGCAGTTCTTC.

This clonotype was detected many times. The chain recombines TRBV11-2 with TRBJ1-4, with D perhaps matching TRBD1 (5 bases). The germline gives CDR1 SGHAT, CDR2 FQNNGV. The V gene lost 2 bases and the J gene lost 8 bases, with 12 bases spanning the gap. This CDR3 region has 14 residues. The CDR3 here is CASSLTRAREKLFF. CDR3 nucleotide sequence: TGTGCCAGCAGCTTAACCAGGGCGCGCGAAAAACTGTTTTTT.

This sequence joins TRBV12-3 or TRBV12-4 and TRBJ2-1; 7 nucleotides line up with TRBD2. This CDR3 is 18 amino acids long. J lost 6 bases, V lost 3 bases, and 17 bases had no gene match. The CDR3 DNA sequence: TGTGCCAGCAGTTTCATCTTTGCGGGAGATATCTTGGCCAATGAGCAGTTCTTC. It codes for CASSFIFAGDILANEQFF.

This clonotype was counted at least ten times. This chain uses TRBV29-1 with TRBJ2-3; D might be TRBD2 (6 bases). The ends were cut back, 1 base at V and 0 bases at J, with 11 bases in the middle. Germline V gene sequence: CDR1 SQVTM, CDR2 ANQGSEA. This CDR3 comprises 15 residues. CDR3 DNA sequence: TGCAGCGTTGAAGGGGAGGTTCCTAGCACAGATACGCAGTATTTT. It yields the protein CSVEGEVPSTDTQYF.

The sample holds many counts of this clonotype. This chain uses TRBV7-2 with TRBJ1-5, with a possible D match to TRBD1 (5 bases). V dropped 3 bases and J dropped 1 base, with 10 bases sitting between them. The CDR3 runs to 15 residues. Germline V gene lookup returns CDR1 SGHTA and CDR2 FQGNSA. CDR3 coding DNA: TGTGCCAGCAGCTTCAACCGGGGGAGCAATCAGCCCCAGCATTTT. Encoded protein: CASSFNRGSNQPQHF.